This is a list of T cell receptor beta chains from one sample in a study of T-cell reconstitution after alpha-beta-depleted transplantation in children. TCRdb recomputed calls from the PCR reads with MiXCR, one row per CDR3 protein. The table records around 440,000 distinct CDR3 sequences, 8% to 11% of them present only once. Specimen: PBMCs, collected before TCRalphabeta/CD19-depleted stem cell transplant. These receptors were collected from a child aged 2 to 15 with inherited bone marrow failure, due to receive a stem cell transplant. Both conserved end residues are part of each CDR3. A D gene is named only where the DNA matches it firmly. The size field is filled for only some rows; it gives once, few, many or a size class.

CDR3nt: TGTGCCAGCACTCAGCGTGTGGGGGGGCCAGGAAACATTCAGTACTTC; CDR3aa: CASTQRVGGPGNIQYF; d_gene: .; abundance: many; j_gene: TRBJ2-4; v_gene: TRBV7-2
CDR3nt: TGTGCCAGCAGTTTCGGGAGTCGGTACCGCACAGATACGCAGTATTTT; CDR3aa: CASSFGSRYRTDTQYF; d_gene: .; abundance: .; j_gene: TRBJ2-3; v_gene: TRBV27
CDR3nt: TGCAGTGCTAGAGTAACACCACTGGCCTACAATGAGCAGTTCTTC; CDR3aa: CSARVTPLAYNEQFF; d_gene: .; abundance: .; j_gene: TRBJ2-1; v_gene: TRBV20-1
CDR3nt: TGTGCCAGCAGTTCAACAGGGACTAATGAAAAACTGTTTTTT; CDR3aa: CASSSTGTNEKLFF; d_gene: .; abundance: many; j_gene: TRBJ1-4; v_gene: TRBV6-5
CDR3nt: TGTGCCAGCACCGCCGGGACTAGCGGAGCCACAGATACGCAGTATTTT; CDR3aa: CASTAGTSGATDTQYF; d_gene: TRBD2; abundance: many; j_gene: TRBJ2-3; v_gene: TRBV12-3/TRBV12-4
CDR3nt: TGTGCCAGCAGGAACTCACAGGGGGCCAAGGGAACTGAAGCTTTCTTT; CDR3aa: CASRNSQGAKGTEAFF; d_gene: TRBD1; abundance: few; j_gene: TRBJ1-1; v_gene: TRBV2
CDR3nt: TGTGCCAGCAGGGGCGGGAGGGTCTACGAGCAGTACTTC; CDR3aa: CASRGGRVYEQYF; d_gene: TRBD2; abundance: many; j_gene: TRBJ2-7; v_gene: TRBV6-5
CDR3nt: TGTGCCAGCAGCTTGGCCTCAGCGGGAGTTGGGGAGACCCAGTACTTC; CDR3aa: CASSLASAGVGETQYF; d_gene: TRBD2; abundance: .; j_gene: TRBJ2-5; v_gene: TRBV7-6
CDR3nt: TGTGCCACCAGCACACTTGGGGTCCTCTACGAGCAGTACTTC; CDR3aa: CATSTLGVLYEQYF; d_gene: .; abundance: .; j_gene: TRBJ2-7; v_gene: TRBV15
CDR3nt: TGTGCCAGCAGCTCCTTTGCGGGAAACTACGAGCAGTACTTC; CDR3aa: CASSSFAGNYEQYF; d_gene: .; abundance: .; j_gene: TRBJ2-7; v_gene: TRBV5-6
CDR3nt: TGTGCCAGCAGCTTAGGGACTATCGGCTACGAGCAGTACTTC; CDR3aa: CASSLGTIGYEQYF; d_gene: .; abundance: many; j_gene: TRBJ2-7; v_gene: TRBV11-2
CDR3nt: TGTGCCAGCAGTTTAGGACTAGGCGGAAACCAAGAGACCCAGTACTTC; CDR3aa: CASSLGLGGNQETQYF; d_gene: TRBD2; abundance: .; j_gene: TRBJ2-5; v_gene: TRBV5-4
CDR3nt: TGTGCCAGCAGCTTAGATCTGGGGCAGAGCACAGATACGCAGTATTTT; CDR3aa: CASSLDLGQSTDTQYF; d_gene: .; abundance: many; j_gene: TRBJ2-3; v_gene: TRBV11-2
CDR3nt: TGTGCCAGTAGCCCATTAGCGGGAGATTCGCATGAGCAGTTCTTC; CDR3aa: CASSPLAGDSHEQFF; d_gene: TRBD2; abundance: .; j_gene: TRBJ2-1; v_gene: TRBV19
CDR3nt: TGCAGCTTCCCTCTGGTACCAAGCACAGATACGCAGTATTTT; CDR3aa: CSFPLVPSTDTQYF; d_gene: .; abundance: .; j_gene: TRBJ2-3; v_gene: TRBV29-1
CDR3nt: TGTGCCAGCAGCCCTGGAGGGGGAGCCCCAAGAGTCTCCTACAATGAGCAGTTCTTC; CDR3aa: CASSPGGGAPRVSYNEQFF; d_gene: .; abundance: few; j_gene: TRBJ2-1; v_gene: TRBV7-6
CDR3nt: TGTGCCAGCAGAACCAGATCGGACAGGAGCTACAATAGCAATCAGCCCCAGCATTTT; CDR3aa: CASRTRSDRSYNSNQPQHF; d_gene: TRBD1; abundance: many; j_gene: TRBJ1-5; v_gene: TRBV6-4
CDR3nt: TGTGCCAGCAGTTATATACCGGGGGCAAGCACTGAAGCTTTCTTT; CDR3aa: CASSYIPGASTEAFF; d_gene: .; abundance: few; j_gene: TRBJ1-1; v_gene: TRBV6-2/TRBV6-3
CDR3nt: TGCGCCAGCAGCGCCCCTTTTATGCGGGAGGGCGTGAACACCGGGGAGCTGTTTTTT; CDR3aa: CASSAPFMREGVNTGELFF; d_gene: TRBD2; abundance: .; j_gene: TRBJ2-2; v_gene: TRBV5-1
CDR3nt: TGTGCCAGCAGCTTAGCGCTATCAGGGACTAGCGGGAAGAGTGGGTTCTTC; CDR3aa: CASSLALSGTSGKSGFF; d_gene: TRBD2; abundance: many; j_gene: TRBJ2-1; v_gene: TRBV7-8
CDR3nt: TGTGCCAGCAGTTTAAAGGGTCCCTCTGGGGCCAACGTCCTGACTTTC; CDR3aa: CASSLKGPSGANVLTF; d_gene: .; abundance: few; j_gene: TRBJ2-6; v_gene: TRBV12-3/TRBV12-4
CDR3nt: TGTGCCAGCAGCTTAGGGTATCAGCCCCAGCATTTT; CDR3aa: CASSLGYQPQHF; d_gene: .; abundance: many; j_gene: TRBJ1-5; v_gene: TRBV7-2
CDR3nt: TGTGCCTGGACCCGACAAGGGCGGCAGCCCCAGCATTTT; CDR3aa: CAWTRQGRQPQHF; d_gene: .; abundance: .; j_gene: TRBJ1-5; v_gene: TRBV30